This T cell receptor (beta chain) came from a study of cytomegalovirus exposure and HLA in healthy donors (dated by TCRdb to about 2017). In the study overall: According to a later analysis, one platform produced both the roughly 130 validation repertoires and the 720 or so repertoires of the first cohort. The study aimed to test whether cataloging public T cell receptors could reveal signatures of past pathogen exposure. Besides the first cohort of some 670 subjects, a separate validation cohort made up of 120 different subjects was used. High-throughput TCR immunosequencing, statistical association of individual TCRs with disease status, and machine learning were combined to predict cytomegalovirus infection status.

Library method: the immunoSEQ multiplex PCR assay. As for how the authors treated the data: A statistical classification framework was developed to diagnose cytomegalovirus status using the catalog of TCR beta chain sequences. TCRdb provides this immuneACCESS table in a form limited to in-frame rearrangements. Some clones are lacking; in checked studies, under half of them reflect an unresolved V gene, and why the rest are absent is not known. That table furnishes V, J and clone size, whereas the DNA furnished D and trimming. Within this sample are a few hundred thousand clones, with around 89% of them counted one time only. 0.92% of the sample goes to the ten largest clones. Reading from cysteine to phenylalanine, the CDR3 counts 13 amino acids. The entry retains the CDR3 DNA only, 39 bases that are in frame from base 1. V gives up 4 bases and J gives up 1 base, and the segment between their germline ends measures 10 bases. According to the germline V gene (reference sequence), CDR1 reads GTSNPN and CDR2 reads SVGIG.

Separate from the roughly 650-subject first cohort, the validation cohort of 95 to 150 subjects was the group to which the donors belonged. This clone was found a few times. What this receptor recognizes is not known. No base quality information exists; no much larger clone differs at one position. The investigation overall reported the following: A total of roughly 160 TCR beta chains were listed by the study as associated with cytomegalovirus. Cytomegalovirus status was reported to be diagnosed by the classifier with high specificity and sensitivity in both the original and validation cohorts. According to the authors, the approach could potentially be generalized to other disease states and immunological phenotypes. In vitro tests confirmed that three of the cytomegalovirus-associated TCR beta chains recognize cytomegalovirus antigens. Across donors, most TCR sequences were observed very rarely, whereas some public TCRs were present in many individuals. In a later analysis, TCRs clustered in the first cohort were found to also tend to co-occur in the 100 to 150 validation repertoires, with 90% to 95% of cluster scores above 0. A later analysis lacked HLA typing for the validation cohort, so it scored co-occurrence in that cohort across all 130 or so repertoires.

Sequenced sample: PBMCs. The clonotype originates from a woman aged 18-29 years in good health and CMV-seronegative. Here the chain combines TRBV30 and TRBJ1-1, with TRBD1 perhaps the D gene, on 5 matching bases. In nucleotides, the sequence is TGTGCCTGGACCATCGACAGGAACACTGAAGCTTTCTTT. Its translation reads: CAWTIDRNTEAFF.